This T cell receptor beta chain was sequenced for a study of fetal regulatory T cell absence and autoimmunity. About the research overall: Exocrine pancreas autoimmunity occurred in IPEX patients lacking clinical diabetes. Overall study results and limits: The oligoclonal enrichment was interpreted as supporting antigen-driven pancreatic autoimmunity before birth in IPEX syndrome. Compared with cord blood, pancreas showed oligoclonal TCR enrichment, some clones over 80-fold.

In regard to this clone: The antigen is undetermined.

Sequencing was at survey level. Produced via immunoSEQ multiplex PCR; TCRdb's table is partial and in-frame only. In the table there are about 50,000 clones, around 85% of which are singletons. The source of this sequence is a newborn boy with IPEX syndrome. Source material: cord blood.

The CDR3 sequence: CASSQVNSGYNEQFF. CDR3 in DNA: TGCGCCAGCAGCCAAGTTAATAGCGGGTATAATGAGCAGTTCTTC. The rearrangement links TRBV4-1 to TRBJ2-1; 7 bases agree with TRBD2. CDR3 length: 15 amino acids. Germline lookup yields CDR1 MGHRA and CDR2 YSYEKL. V trimming: 1 base; J trimming: 7 bases; junction bases outside the gene matches: 7.